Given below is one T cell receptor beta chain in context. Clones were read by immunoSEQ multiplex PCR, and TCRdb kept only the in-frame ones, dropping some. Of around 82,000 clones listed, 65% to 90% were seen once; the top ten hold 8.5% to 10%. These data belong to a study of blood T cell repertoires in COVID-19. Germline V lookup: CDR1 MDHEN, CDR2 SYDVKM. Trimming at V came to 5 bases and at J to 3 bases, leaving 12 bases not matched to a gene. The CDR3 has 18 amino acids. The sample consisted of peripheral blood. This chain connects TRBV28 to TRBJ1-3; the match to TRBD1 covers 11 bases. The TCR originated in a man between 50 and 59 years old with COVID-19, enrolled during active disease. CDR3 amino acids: CASSTVGQGAQGGNTIYF. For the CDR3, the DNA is TGTGCCAGCAGTACGGTAGGACAGGGGGCGCAAGGTGGAAACACCATATATTTT.